This T cell receptor beta chain was recorded in a study of shared clonotypes between healthy human individuals. The method was immunoSEQ multiplex PCR; TCRdb's version includes in-frame clones alone and lacks a portion of them. The data contain 2 million or so clones, approximately 94% of them singletons. As to this clone: The antigen remains undetermined.

Findings and caveats of the study: The four-donor shared clonotypes exceeded non-shared clonotypes in generation probability, with non-shared ones scoring lower.

CD8 cells classed as naive were CD45RO-negative and positively selected for CCR7, excluding terminally differentiated effector memory CD45RA+ cells. The CDR3 has 16 residues. V was pared by 5 bases and J by 3 bases, with 17 bases between. CDR1 and CDR2 from the germline V gene are SEHNR and FQNEAQ (reference sequence). The sequencing sample was made of naive CD8+ T cells sorted from blood. The origin of this receptor is a young man in good health. V usage is TRBV7-9 and J usage is TRBJ2-1; perhaps TRBD2 as D (5 bases). The CDR3 coding sequence is TGTGCCAGCAGCCCGGAGGCGGCGTGGGGCTACAATGAGCAGTTCTTC. This codes for CASSPEAAWGYNEQFF.